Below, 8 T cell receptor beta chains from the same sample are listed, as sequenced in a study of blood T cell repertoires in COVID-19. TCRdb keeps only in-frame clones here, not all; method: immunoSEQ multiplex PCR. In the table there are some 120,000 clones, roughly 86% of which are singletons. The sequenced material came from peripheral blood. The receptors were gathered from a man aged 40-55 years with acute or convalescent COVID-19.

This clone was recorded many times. The CDR3 nucleotides read TGTGCCAGCAGTTTACAAAACACCGGGGAGCTGTTTTTT. Amino acids: CASSLQNTGELFF. The V call is TRBV12-3 or TRBV12-4, the J call TRBJ2-2; no reliable D call. The CDR3 totals 13 residues. The V end was cut by 2 bases, the J end by 2 bases, with 3 bases between.

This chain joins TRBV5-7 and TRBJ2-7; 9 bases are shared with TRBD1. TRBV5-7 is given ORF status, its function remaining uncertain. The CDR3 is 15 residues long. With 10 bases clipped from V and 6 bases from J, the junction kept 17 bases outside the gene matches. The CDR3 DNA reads TGTGCCCAGAGAAGTCTCGGGACAGGGCCCCTCGAGCAGTACTTC. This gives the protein CAQRSLGTGPLEQYF.

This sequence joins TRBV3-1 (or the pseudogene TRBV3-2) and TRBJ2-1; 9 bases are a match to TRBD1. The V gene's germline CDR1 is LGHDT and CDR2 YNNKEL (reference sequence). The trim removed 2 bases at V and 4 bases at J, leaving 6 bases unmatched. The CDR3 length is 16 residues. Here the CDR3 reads CASSQLGQGIYNEQFF. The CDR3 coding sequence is TGTGCCAGCAGCCAACTCGGACAGGGGATATACAATGAGCAGTTCTTC.

The CDR3 sequence is CAWSVRVSPGTSGGLAKNIQYF. In DNA form, the CDR3 reads TGTGCCTGGAGTGTACGGGTCAGCCCCGGGACTAGCGGGGGACTAGCCAAAAACATTCAGTACTTC. The chain recombines TRBV30 with TRBJ2-4, with TRBD2 identical over 14 bases. V shed 0 bases and J 0 bases; nucleotides not matched to a gene: 16. CDR3 size: 22 residues. The germline V gene encodes CDR1 GTSNPN and CDR2 SVGIG (reference sequence).

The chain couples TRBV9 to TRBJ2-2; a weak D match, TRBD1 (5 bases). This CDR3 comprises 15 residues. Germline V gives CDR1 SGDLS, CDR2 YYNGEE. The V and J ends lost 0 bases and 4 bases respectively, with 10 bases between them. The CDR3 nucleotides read TGTGCCAGCAGCGTAGTGCAGGGCGGCACCGGGGAGCTGTTTTTT. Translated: CASSVVQGGTGELFF.

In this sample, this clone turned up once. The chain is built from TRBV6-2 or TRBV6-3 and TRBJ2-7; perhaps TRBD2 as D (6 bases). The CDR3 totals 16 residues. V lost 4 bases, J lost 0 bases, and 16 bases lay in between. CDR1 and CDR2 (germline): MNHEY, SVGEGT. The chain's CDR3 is CASSFPRGGISYEQYF. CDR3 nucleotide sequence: TGTGCCAGCAGTTTCCCCCGTGGCGGGATCTCCTACGAGCAGTACTTC.

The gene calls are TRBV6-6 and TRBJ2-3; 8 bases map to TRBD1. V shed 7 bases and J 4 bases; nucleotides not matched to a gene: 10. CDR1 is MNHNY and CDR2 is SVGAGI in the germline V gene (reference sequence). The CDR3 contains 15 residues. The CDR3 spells CASTRDGQGADTQYF. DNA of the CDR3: TGTGCCAGCACTAGAGATGGACAGGGTGCAGATACGCAGTATTTT.

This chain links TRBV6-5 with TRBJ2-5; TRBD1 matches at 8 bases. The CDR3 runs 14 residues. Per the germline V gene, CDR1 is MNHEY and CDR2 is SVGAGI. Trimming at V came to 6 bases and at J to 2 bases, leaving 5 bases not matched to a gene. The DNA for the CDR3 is TGTGCCAGCAGACCTACAGGGGGTCAAGAGACCCAGTACTTC. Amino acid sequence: CASRPTGGQETQYF.